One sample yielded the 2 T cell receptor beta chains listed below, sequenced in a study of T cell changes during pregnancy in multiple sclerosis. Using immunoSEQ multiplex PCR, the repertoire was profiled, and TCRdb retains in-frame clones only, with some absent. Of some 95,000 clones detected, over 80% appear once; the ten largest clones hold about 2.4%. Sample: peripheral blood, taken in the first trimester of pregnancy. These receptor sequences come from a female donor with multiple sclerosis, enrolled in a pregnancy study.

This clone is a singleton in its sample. The CDR3 sequence is CASGPGQTQYF. The CDR3 coding sequence is TGTGCCAGCGGACCGGGACAGACGCAGTATTTT. J is TRBJ2-3 and V is TRBV6-1; 7 nucleotides match TRBD1. After removal of 8 bases from V and 9 bases from J, the junction contained 5 bases not matched to a gene. The CDR3 consists of 11 residues. Germline V CDR1 and CDR2: MNHNS, SASEGT.

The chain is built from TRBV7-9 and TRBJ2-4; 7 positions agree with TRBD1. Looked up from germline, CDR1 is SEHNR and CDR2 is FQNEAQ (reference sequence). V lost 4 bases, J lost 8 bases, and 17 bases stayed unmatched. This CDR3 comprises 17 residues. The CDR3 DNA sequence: TGTGCCAGCAGCTCCCCGCTCAGACAGGGAGAAAAGGACATTCAGTACTTC. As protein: CASSSPLRQGEKDIQYF.